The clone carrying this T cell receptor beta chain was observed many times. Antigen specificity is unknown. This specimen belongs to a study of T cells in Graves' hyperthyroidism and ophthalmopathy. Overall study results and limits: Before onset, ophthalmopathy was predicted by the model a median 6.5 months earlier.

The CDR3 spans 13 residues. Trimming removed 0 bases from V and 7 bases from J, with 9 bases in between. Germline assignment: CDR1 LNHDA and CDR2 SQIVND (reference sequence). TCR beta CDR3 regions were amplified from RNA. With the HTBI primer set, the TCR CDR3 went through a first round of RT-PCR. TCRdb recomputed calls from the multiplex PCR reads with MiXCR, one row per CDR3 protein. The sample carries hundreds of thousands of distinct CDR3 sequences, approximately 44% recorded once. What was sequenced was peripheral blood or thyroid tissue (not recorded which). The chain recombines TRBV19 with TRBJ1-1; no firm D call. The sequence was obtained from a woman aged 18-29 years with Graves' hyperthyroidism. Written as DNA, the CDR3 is TGTGCCAGTAGTATAGATCTCGCAAGTGAAGCTTTCTTT. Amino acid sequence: CASSIDLASEAFF. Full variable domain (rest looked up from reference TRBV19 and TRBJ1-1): DGGITQSPKYLFRKEGQNVTLSCEQNLNHDAMYWYRQDPGQGLRLIYYSQIVNDFQKGDIAEGYSVSREKKESFPLTVTSAQKNPTAFYLCASSIDLASEAFFGQGTRLTVV.